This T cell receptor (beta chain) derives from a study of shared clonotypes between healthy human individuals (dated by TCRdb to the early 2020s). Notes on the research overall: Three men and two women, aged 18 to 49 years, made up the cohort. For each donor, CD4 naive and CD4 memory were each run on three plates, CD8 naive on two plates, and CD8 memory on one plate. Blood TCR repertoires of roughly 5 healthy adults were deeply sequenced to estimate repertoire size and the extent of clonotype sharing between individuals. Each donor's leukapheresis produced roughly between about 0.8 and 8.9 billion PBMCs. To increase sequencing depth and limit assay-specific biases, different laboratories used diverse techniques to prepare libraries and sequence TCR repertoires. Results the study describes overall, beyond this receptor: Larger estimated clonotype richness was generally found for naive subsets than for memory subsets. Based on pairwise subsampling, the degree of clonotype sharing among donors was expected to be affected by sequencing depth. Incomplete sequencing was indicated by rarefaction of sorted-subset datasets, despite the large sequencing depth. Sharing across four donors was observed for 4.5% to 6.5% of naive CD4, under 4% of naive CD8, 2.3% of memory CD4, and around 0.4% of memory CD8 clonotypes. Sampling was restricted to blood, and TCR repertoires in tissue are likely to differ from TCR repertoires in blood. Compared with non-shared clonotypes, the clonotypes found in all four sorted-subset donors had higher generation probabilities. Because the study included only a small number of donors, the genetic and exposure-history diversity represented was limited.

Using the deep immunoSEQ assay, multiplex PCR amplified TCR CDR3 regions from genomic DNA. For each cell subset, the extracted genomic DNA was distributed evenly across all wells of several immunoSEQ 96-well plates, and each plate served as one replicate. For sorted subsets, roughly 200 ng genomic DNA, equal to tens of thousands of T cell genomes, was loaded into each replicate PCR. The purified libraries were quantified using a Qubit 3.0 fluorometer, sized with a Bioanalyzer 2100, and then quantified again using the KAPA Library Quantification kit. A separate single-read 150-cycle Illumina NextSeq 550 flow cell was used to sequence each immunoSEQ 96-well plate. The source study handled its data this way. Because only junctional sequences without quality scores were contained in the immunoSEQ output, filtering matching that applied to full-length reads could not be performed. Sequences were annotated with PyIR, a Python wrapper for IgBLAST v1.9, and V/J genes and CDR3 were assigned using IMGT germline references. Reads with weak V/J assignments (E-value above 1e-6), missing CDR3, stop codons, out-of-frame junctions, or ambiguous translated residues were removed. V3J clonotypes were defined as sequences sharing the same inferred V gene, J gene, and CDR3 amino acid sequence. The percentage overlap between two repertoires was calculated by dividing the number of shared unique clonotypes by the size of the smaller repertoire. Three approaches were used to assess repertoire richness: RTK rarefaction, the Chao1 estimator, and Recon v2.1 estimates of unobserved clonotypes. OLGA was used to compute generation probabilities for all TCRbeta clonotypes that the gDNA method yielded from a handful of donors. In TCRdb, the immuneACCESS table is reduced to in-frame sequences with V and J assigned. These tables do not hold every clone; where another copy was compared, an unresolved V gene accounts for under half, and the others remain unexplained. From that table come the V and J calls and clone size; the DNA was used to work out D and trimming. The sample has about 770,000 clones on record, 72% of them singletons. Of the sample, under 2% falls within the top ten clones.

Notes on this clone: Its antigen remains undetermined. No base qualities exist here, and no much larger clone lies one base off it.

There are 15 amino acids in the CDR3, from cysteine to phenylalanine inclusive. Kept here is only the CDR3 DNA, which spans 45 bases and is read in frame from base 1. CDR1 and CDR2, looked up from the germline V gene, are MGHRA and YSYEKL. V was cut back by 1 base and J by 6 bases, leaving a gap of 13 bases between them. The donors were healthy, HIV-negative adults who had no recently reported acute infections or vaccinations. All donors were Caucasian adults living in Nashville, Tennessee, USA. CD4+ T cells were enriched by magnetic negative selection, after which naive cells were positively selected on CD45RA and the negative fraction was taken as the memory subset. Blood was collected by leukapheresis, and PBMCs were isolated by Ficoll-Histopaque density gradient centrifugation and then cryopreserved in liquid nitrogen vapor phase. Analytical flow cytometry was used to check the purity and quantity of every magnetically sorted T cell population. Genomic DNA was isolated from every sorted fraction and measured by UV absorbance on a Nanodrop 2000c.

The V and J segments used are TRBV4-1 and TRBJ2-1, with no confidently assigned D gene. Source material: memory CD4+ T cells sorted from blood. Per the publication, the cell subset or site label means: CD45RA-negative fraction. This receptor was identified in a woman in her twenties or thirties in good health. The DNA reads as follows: TGCGCCAGCAGCCAAGGTACTGGCACGCCCAATGAGCAGTTCTTC. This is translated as CASSQGTGTPNEQFF.